One sample yielded the 31 T cell receptor beta chains listed below, sequenced in a study of blood T cell repertoires in COVID-19 (dated by TCRdb to the early 2020s). Library preparation was by the immunoSEQ multiplex PCR assay. The source is immuneACCESS, and TCRdb retained only in-frame sequences with V and J called. Part of the clones is not carried over; for the studies checked, unresolved V genes explain less than half of this, and the remainder is unexplained. The sample table contains about 250,000 clones; only one count was recorded for around nine tenths of them. Around 3.1% of the sample belongs to the ten largest clones. Sequencing used PBMCs or T cells enriched from blood (not recorded which). The receptor source for this set is a woman in her 40s who had been exposed to COVID-19.

In DNA, the CDR3 is TGTGCCAGCAGCGCCGGGAGGGGGCCAGATACGCAGTATTTT. Amino acid sequence: CASSAGRGPDTQYF. The chain has TRBV7-9 and TRBJ2-3; a possible D gene is TRBD2 (8 bases). V was pared by 5 bases and J by 4 bases, with 13 bases between. The CDR3 consists of 14 residues. Per the germline V gene, CDR1 is SEHNR and CDR2 is FQNEAQ (reference sequence).

The gene calls are TRBV2 and TRBJ2-6; D call uncertain. Trimming pared 2 bases from V and 2 bases from J, leaving 10 bases between. The V gene's germline CDR1 is SNHLY and CDR2 FYNNEI. This CDR3 spans 16 amino acids. In DNA, the CDR3 is TGTGCCAGCAGTGAACTGAGGCGGACTGGGGCCAACGTCCTGACTTTC. Translated, it gives CASSELRRTGANVLTF.

This rearrangement joins TRBV12-3 or TRBV12-4 to TRBJ2-7; TRBD1 aligns across 7 bases. This CDR3 comprises 13 residues. V lost 2 bases and J lost 6; bases outside the gene matches: 4. CDR3 protein: CASSLQGVSEQYV. Here the CDR3 DNA reads TGTGCCAGCAGTTTACAGGGGGTGTCCGAGCAGTACGTC.

This clone was counted only a few times. The chain carries TRBV7-2 and TRBJ1-1, with D possibly being TRBD1 (6 bases). This CDR3 spans 14 amino acids. Trimming cost V 3 bases and J 6 bases, with 14 bases left between them. From germline, CDR1 is SGHTA and CDR2 FQGNSA. The chain's CDR3 is CASSLDSFGAEAFF. The DNA of the CDR3 is TGTGCCAGCAGCTTGGACAGCTTTGGGGCTGAAGCTTTCTTT.

The CDR3 protein is CASTDRPLNTIYF. DNA for the CDR3: TGTGCCAGCACCGACAGGCCCCTCAACACCATATATTTT. V gene TRBV7-2 combines with J gene TRBJ1-3, with D tentatively TRBD1 (6 bases). Germline loops: CDR1 SGHTA, CDR2 FQGNSA. V was clipped by 7 bases and J by 7 bases, with 14 bases between them. There are 13 residues in the CDR3.

This rearrangement joins TRBV23-1 to TRBJ2-6; TRBD2 matches 9 bases. TRBV23-1 is identified as an open reading frame with a role that is uncertain. V was pared by 6 bases and J by 13 bases, with 19 bases of the junction left unmatched. This CDR3 is built from 17 residues. In nucleotides, the CDR3 is TGCGCCAGCAGCCTCCCGGAAAGTAGCGGGAGTAAATGGGTCCTGACTTTC. Protein sequence: CASSLPESSGSKWVLTF.

The rearrangement uses TRBV24-1 and TRBJ2-7, with 8 bases matching TRBD2. The CDR3 totals 14 residues. After removal of 3 bases from V and 2 bases from J, the junction contained 2 bases not matched to a gene. Germline loops: CDR1 KGHDR, CDR2 SFDVKD. This chain's CDR3 is CATSDAGGPYEQYF. The CDR3 DNA reads TGTGCCACCAGTGATGCGGGGGGACCCTACGAGCAGTACTTC.

The chain employs TRBV10-1 and TRBJ2-1; 8 bases are a match to TRBD1. CDR1 and CDR2 (germline): WNHNN, SYGVQD (reference sequence). The CDR3 totals 15 residues. J lost 13 bases, V lost 4 bases, and 15 bases had no gene match. CDR3 DNA: TGCGCCAGCAGTGGAGGGACAGGCCTCCATCACACCCAGTTCTTC. This codes for CASSGGTGLHHTQFF.

The genes are TRBV20-1 and TRBJ1-2; 7 nucleotides agree with TRBD1. The CDR3 is made up of 14 amino acids. Germline V CDR1 and CDR2: DFQATT, SNEGSKA (reference sequence). Unmatched junction bases numbered 10, after V lost 3 bases and J lost 6 bases. CDR3 sequence reads: CSASLSTGEDGYTF. Written as DNA, the CDR3 is TGCAGTGCTAGTCTTTCAACAGGGGAGGATGGCTACACCTTC.

V and J are TRBV7-2 and TRBJ1-1; the match to TRBD1 covers 9 bases. Unmatched junction bases numbered 4, after V lost 4 bases and J lost 4 bases. This CDR3 spans 14 amino acids. Looked up from germline, CDR1 is SGHTA and CDR2 is FQGNSA. The CDR3, as DNA: TGTGCCAGCAGCTACCGGACAGGGGCCACTGAAGCTTTCTTT. It yields the protein CASSYRTGATEAFF.

The genes are TRBV9 and TRBJ1-2; weak D call: TRBD1 (6 bases). The germline CDR1 and CDR2 sequences are SGDLS and YYNGEE. The V and J ends lost 3 bases and 0 bases respectively, with 27 bases between them. The CDR3 is made up of 20 amino acids. The CDR3 coding sequence is TGTGCCAGCAGCGGGGGGCAGACGGTCTACCAACAGACCTCTAACTATGGCTACACCTTC. This encodes CASSGGQTVYQQTSNYGYTF.

The chain couples TRBV7-2 to TRBJ1-4; D remains ambiguous. The CDR3 extends over 14 amino acids. Trimming cost V 7 bases and J 5 bases, with 14 bases left between them. Germline values: CDR1 SGHTA, CDR2 FQGNSA. As DNA, the CDR3 is TGTGCCAGCAAAATTGCACGGGAAAATGAAAAACTGTTTTTT. Translating gives CASKIARENEKLFF.

V and J are TRBV6-5 and TRBJ1-3; TRBD1 is a possible D gene (5 bases). Germline V gives CDR1 MNHEY, CDR2 SVGAGI. CDR3 length equals 15 residues. Trimming pared 7 bases from V and 7 bases from J, leaving 20 bases between. In DNA form, the CDR3 reads TGTGCCAGCACCCAGCATCAGGGTCGGCCGAACACCATATATTTT. Protein sequence: CASTQHQGRPNTIYF.

This chain connects TRBV6-1 to TRBJ1-2; the D gene is possibly TRBD1 (5 bases). The V gene lost 6 bases and the J gene lost 4 bases, with 15 bases spanning the gap. Germline CDR1 reads MNHNS; CDR2 reads SASEGT. The CDR3 covers 14 residues. CDR3 residues: CASRYDDSRYGYTF. The CDR3 DNA reads as TGTGCCAGCAGGTACGACGACAGCCGCTATGGCTACACCTTC.

The chain combines TRBV27 with TRBJ2-1; a weak D match, TRBD1 (5 bases). This CDR3 contains 15 residues. Germline-derived CDR1 and CDR2 are MNHEY and SMNVEV (reference sequence). V dropped 2 bases and J dropped 9 bases, with 17 bases sitting between them. CDR3: CASSLDWGRVSEQFF. CDR3 DNA: TGTGCCAGCAGTTTAGATTGGGGCAGGGTAAGTGAGCAGTTCTTC.

This clone was recorded only once. The V gene is TRBV2, the J gene TRBJ1-6; 7 bases align to TRBD1. Trimming took 6 bases from V and 6 from J; bases not matched to a gene: 5. Germline loops: CDR1 SNHLY, CDR2 FYNNEI. This CDR3 comprises 14 residues. CDR3 sequence: CASRRDSVNSPLHF. The CDR3 DNA reads TGTGCCAGCAGGCGGGACAGTGTTAATTCACCCCTCCACTTT.

The rearrangement joins TRBV6-1 to TRBJ2-3; 12 nucleotides match TRBD2. V lost 2 bases to trimming and J lost 4 bases; unmatched junction nucleotides: 1. This CDR3 is built from 15 residues. Germline CDR1 is MNHNS and CDR2 is SASEGT. Here the CDR3 DNA reads TGTGCCAGCAGTGAATCTAGCGGGGGGGCAGATACGCAGTATTTT. This encodes CASSESSGGADTQYF.

The chain combines TRBV19 with TRBJ1-4; TRBD1 aligns across 7 bases. V was clipped by 3 bases and J by 5 bases; unmatched bases: 3. Germline CDR1 is LNHDA and CDR2 is SQIVND (reference sequence). The CDR3 loop spans 14 amino acids. CDR3 sequence (DNA): TGTGCCAGTAGTATCGGCAGGGGGAATGAAAAACTGTTTTTT. Its protein product is CASSIGRGNEKLFF.

The gene calls are TRBV5-4 and TRBJ2-5, with TRBD2 identical over 11 bases. This CDR3 region has 15 residues. The ends lost 4 bases at V and 4 bases at J; junction bases unmatched: 6. The V gene's germline CDR1 is SGHNT and CDR2 YYREEE (reference sequence). CDR3 DNA sequence: TGTGCCAGCAGCCAAGGGACTAGCGGCAGAGAGACCCAGTACTTC. Translated: CASSQGTSGRETQYF. The full variable domain, rest sourced from reference TRBV5-4 and TRBJ2-5, is ETGVTQSPTHLIKTRGQQVTLRCSSQSGHNTVSWYQQALGQGPQFIFQYYREEENGRGNFPPRFSGLQFPNYSSELNVNALELDDSALYLCASSQGTSGRETQYFGPGTRLLVL.

V is TRBV30 and J is TRBJ1-2, with TRBD1 as a possible D gene (5 bases). The CDR3 totals 14 residues. V was shortened by 5 bases and J by 4 bases, with 17 bases between the two germline ends. Germline V gene lookup returns CDR1 GTSNPN and CDR2 SVGIG (reference sequence). CDR3 DNA: TGTGCCTGGGGGAGGGGAGGGACCACCTATGGCTACACCTTC. Translation gives CAWGRGGTTYGYTF.

The CDR3 DNA sequence: TGTGCCAGCAGCCAAGGCCGGGACAGGGGGGGCGAGCAGTACTTC. Protein product: CASSQGRDRGGEQYF. The chain joins TRBV4-2 to TRBJ2-7; 11 nucleotides align to TRBD1. Trimming at V came to 1 base and at J to 6 bases, leaving 5 bases not matched to a gene. The CDR3 length is 15 residues. Germline loops: CDR1 LGHNA, CDR2 YNFKEQ.

With respect to this clone: One junction end disagrees with the germline gene, perhaps due to a read error. The J gene is TRBJ2-1, the V gene TRBV5-1; D unresolved. CDR3 size: 13 residues. The V gene's germline CDR1 is SGHRS and CDR2 YFSETQ. The CDR3 DNA is TGTGCCAGCAGCTCGGGTCCCTACAATGAGCAGTTCTTC. Protein product: CASSSGPYNEQFF.

This CDR3 is CASRRRAKKGNEQFF. CDR3 DNA: TGTGCCAGCAGGCGCCGGGCCAAAAAGGGGAATGAGCAGTTCTTC. This rearrangement joins TRBV25-1 to TRBJ2-1; TRBD1 might be the D (5 bases). Per the germline V gene, CDR1 is MGHDK and CDR2 is SYGVNS. This CDR3 contains 15 residues. V was shortened by 6 bases and J by 7 bases, with 19 bases between the two germline ends.

The chain carries TRBV28 and TRBJ2-2; D is unresolved. CDR3 length equals 12 residues. The V end lost 6 bases, the J end lost 8 bases, and 10 bases lay between the germline ends. Per germline, CDR1 MDHEN and CDR2 SYDVKM. The CDR3 DNA sequence: TGTGCCAGCAGGGTTCTAGGTGGGGAGCTGTTTTTT. Residues: CASRVLGGELFF.

This chain joins TRBV10-2 and TRBJ1-5, with D possibly being TRBD1 (6 bases). Germline-derived CDR1 and CDR2 are WSHSY and SAAADI. The CDR3 loop spans 14 amino acids. Trimming removed 6 bases at V and 2 bases at J, with 11 bases between. The CDR3 DNA is TGCGCCAGCAGGAGGGAGGGGGGCAATCAGCCCCAGCATTTT. Its protein product is CASRREGGNQPQHF.

This sequence joins TRBV5-4 and TRBJ2-1; TRBD2 is a possible D gene (5 bases). Germline CDR1 is SGHNT and CDR2 is YYREEE (reference sequence). With 0 bases removed from V and 8 bases from J, the gap between germline ends came to 15 bases. The CDR3 runs 15 residues. The CDR3 sequence is CASSLAGWMRDEQFF. The CDR3 region has the DNA TGTGCCAGCAGCTTGGCCGGGTGGATGCGGGATGAGCAGTTCTTC.

A few counts support this clone. V and J are TRBV24-1 and TRBJ2-1, with D possibly being TRBD2 (6 bases). The CDR3 extends over 15 amino acids. Deletions cut 9 bases from V and 4 bases from J, with 18 bases between. Germline CDR1 is KGHDR and CDR2 is SFDVKD. CDR3 sequence reads: CATSTRDSSYNEQFF. DNA for the CDR3: TGTGCCACCTCAACCCGGGACTCAAGTTACAATGAGCAGTTCTTC.

This chain links TRBV11-3 with TRBJ2-1; weak D call: TRBD2 (6 bases). The V gene lost 6 bases and the J gene lost 9 bases, with 18 bases spanning the gap. Germline assignment: CDR1 SGHNT and CDR2 YENEEA. This CDR3 has 14 amino acids. CDR3 sequence reads: CASRPPLGRSEQFF. In DNA, the CDR3 is TGTGCCAGCAGACCTCCTTTAGGGAGGAGTGAGCAGTTCTTC.

This clone was recorded once. The chain has TRBV19 and TRBJ1-2; TRBD1 might be the D (5 bases). CDR3 length: 14 residues. Germline CDR1 LNHDA, CDR2 SQIVND (reference sequence). Trimming took 10 bases from V and 4 from J, leaving 19 bases between them. CDR3 nucleotides: TGTGCCACCACGGGGGTGGCGCCCCTCTATGGCTACACCTTC. Its protein product is CATTGVAPLYGYTF. Looking up the rest from reference TRBV19 and TRBJ1-2 gives the full variable domain: DGGITQSPKYLFRKEGQNVTLSCEQNLNHDAMYWYRQDPGQGLRLIYYSQIVNDFQKGDIAEGYSVSREKKESFPLTVTSAQKNPTAFYLCATTGVAPLYGYTFGSGTRLTVV.

This clone was seen once. This chain uses TRBV9 with TRBJ2-1, with TRBD1 matching 9 bases. The V gene's germline CDR1 is SGDLS and CDR2 YYNGEE. Germline trimming cut 1 base from V and 5 bases from J; bases unmatched to any gene: 7. The CDR3 consists of 16 residues. The CDR3 loop reads CASSVWSGTGNNEQFF. The CDR3 DNA reads TGTGCCAGCAGCGTATGGTCCGGGACAGGGAACAATGAGCAGTTCTTC.

The rearrangement links TRBV3-1 (or the pseudogene TRBV3-2) to TRBJ1-1, with 9 bases fitting TRBD1. The CDR3 totals 19 residues. Losses at the gene ends were 3 bases for V and 1 base for J; bases not matched to a gene: 15. The V gene's germline CDR1 is LGHDT and CDR2 YNNKEL (reference sequence). CDR3 coding DNA: TGTGCCAGCAGCCACCGGGACAGGGCTCCGTTTGTCGAGAACACTGAAGCTTTCTTT. Amino acids: CASSHRDRAPFVENTEAFF.